The sequence of this TCR beta chain was determined in a study of cytomegalovirus exposure and HLA in healthy donors (dated 2017 in TCRdb). Notes on the research overall: An earlier analysis of some 620 of the donors reported over 250 Gb of sequence data and 117 million unique TCR beta sequences obtained from around 190 million T cells. An early release covering about 600 HLA-typed donors comprised roughly 300 gigabases of sequencing data and about 90 million unique TCR sequences. Among the approximately 400 genotyped donors, about 85% belonged to the genetic ancestry cluster associated with self-reported Caucasian donors. The study aimed to test whether cataloging public T cell receptors could reveal signatures of past pathogen exposure. The T cell repertoires of 670 or so subjects were profiled by immunosequencing and related to cytomegalovirus serostatus. Besides the first cohort of around 700 subjects, a separate validation cohort made up of 120 different subjects was used. High-throughput TCR immunosequencing, statistical association of individual TCRs with disease status, and machine learning were combined to predict cytomegalovirus infection status. A later analysis re-analyzed previously published TCR beta repertoires from 650 to 800 donors and added high-resolution HLA genotyping to study TCR occurrence patterns. Rather than using new phenotypic data, the later analysis identified candidate immune exposures from TCR beta sequences and from how often those sequences occurred across donors. An earlier analysis of 587 of the donors applied high-throughput TCR beta sequencing to assess whether each TCR beta V gene segment acted as functional or pseudogenic. Alongside the repertoire data, information on donor age, sex, ethnicity and CMV serostatus was compiled. Genome-wide SNP genotypes for about 65% of the roughly 670 donors were used in a later genetic analysis, which treated that subset as a discovery cohort. Every repertoire in the discovery cohort had been generated on one and the same sequencing platform. Both class I and class II loci were covered by HLA typing, at four-digit resolution. Typing coverage varied by locus: roughly 629-640 donors for A, B, C, DRB1 and DQB1; approximately 520 for DQA1; more than 600 for DPA1; under 490 for DPB1. Because of strong linkage in the cohort, a handful of DR-DQ haplotypes were treated as single units for association and clustering. Across around 400 genotyped donors of the cohort, an average of roughly 250,000 unique TCR beta nucleotide sequences per donor were sequenced, and 15% to 20% of those sequences were non-productive.

Points on this clone: Its recognized antigen is unknown. The record has no base qualities; no much larger clone is one base away.

On the study overall, not on this receptor specifically: Broadly in line with IMGT annotations, most TCR beta V segments showed up in productive rearrangements about 90% or about 30% of the time in an earlier analysis of approximately 600 of the donors. Cytomegalovirus status was reported to be diagnosed by the classifier with high specificity and sensitivity in both the original and validation cohorts. About 17 rarely observed V segments, including chromosome 9 orphons, were excluded from the earlier analysis of about 500 of the donors because counts were too low. Three of the identified cytomegalovirus-associated TCR beta chains were confirmed in vitro to be specific for cytomegalovirus antigens. A group of highly shared sequence variants was considered likely to be a technical artifact of the sequencing pipeline. In this cohort, only TCR beta chains were sequenced, and detectable features were limited by the absence of alpha or paired-chain data. V-gene and J-gene trimming of TCR beta chains was associated with a missense DCLRE1C variant in a later genetic analysis, and the association was replicated in an independent cohort. A later genetic analysis reported fewer N-insertions in productive TCRs among donors in an Asian-associated ancestry cluster than the roughly 690-donor mean. Because HLA typing was missing for some donors at each locus, association tests included only the typed subset. Strong co-occurrence of HLA alleles, especially DR and DQ, made assigning TCR associations to individual alleles difficult. In the study, 150 to 200 TCR beta chains were listed as associated with cytomegalovirus. In a later analysis, HLA-associated TCR beta chains showed more clonal expansion and lower generation probabilities than non-associated chains that were equally common. According to a later analysis, most CMV-associated TCR beta chains appeared to be HLA-restricted, and the HLA associations seemed to be driven largely by CMV exposure. The authors suggested that the approach could potentially be generalized to other disease states and immunological phenotypes. Specific HLA alleles were associated with some 15,000 TCR beta sequences at a false discovery rate of 0.05 in a later analysis. Sequencing depth was assumed to be roughly uniform across donors in the presence/absence analyses, though that assumption may not hold. Immune exposure information for the cohort was limited to CMV serostatus. Most TCR sequences were observed very rarely across donors, whereas some public TCRs were present in many individuals. Correlated functional status among segregating V segments might reflect linkage disequilibrium, but an unknown experimental factor could not be ruled out. In a later analysis, TCR association rates were found to vary across HLA loci, with the most associated TCRs seen for DRB1 alleles and the fewest for HLA-C alleles. A further reported finding was that TCR beta sequences accurately predicted the HLA-A and HLA-B alleles for most subjects in the first cohort. Because the 87-base-pair reads could not distinguish some IMGT-functional V segments, including TRBV6-2 and TRBV6-3, those segments were excluded. A later analysis reported that several top co-occurrence clusters appeared linked to parvovirus B19, influenza, CMV and Epstein-Barr virus.

Reading the germline V gene gives CDR1 SGHDT and CDR2 YYEEEE. From the cysteine through the phenylalanine, the CDR3 covers 16 amino acids. The retained sequence is limited to the CDR3, 48 bases, with the frame set at the first base. V lost 0 bases and J lost 2 bases; the stretch between them is 12 bases long. In total, 666 healthy bone marrow donors made up the cohort. Cohort members were all nominally healthy when sampled, although unrecorded immune exposures were likely present. The donor was CMV seronegative and belonged to the group of 350 to 400 seronegative cohort members. Each donor provided a peripheral blood sample, and peripheral blood mononuclear cells were used for TCR beta sequencing. Genomic DNA was extracted from the blood cell samples with the Qiagen DNeasy Blood Extraction Kit. The library was generated by the immunoSEQ multiplex PCR assay. A mixture of 60 forward primers for TCR Vbeta segments and 13 reverse primers for TCR Jbeta segments was used in the multiplex PCR. A multiplex PCR assay on genomic DNA amplified the CDR3 region of rearranged TCR beta genes. The Illumina HiSeq System was used to sequence the amplified TCR beta libraries as 87-base-pair reads. On the study's bioinformatics: In a later analysis, tens of millions of unique TCR beta chains were counted across the roughly 700 repertoires, and roughly 11 million of these chains were shared by at least two donors. Raw reads were error-corrected and collapsed into unique sequences with a nearest-neighbor algorithm that merged closely related sequences to remove PCR and sequencing errors. CDR3 sequences were aligned to IMGT reference sequences to assign V, D and J gene segments. Each retained sequence needed at least a six-nucleotide match to both a V gene segment and a J gene segment. A rearrangement was called productive if the CDR3 had no stop codons and remained in frame with V and J, and every other rearrangement was called non-productive. CDR3 was defined according to IMGT convention as the region running from the second conserved V-encoded cysteine to the conserved J-encoded phenylalanine. In an earlier analysis of 587 of the donors, sequences lacking an unambiguous match to a single V gene segment were excluded. In an earlier analysis of approximately 560 of the donors, a V segment was called functional when productive rearrangements were above 56.7%, and segregating when the standard deviation between donors exceeded 5%. To diagnose cytomegalovirus status from the catalog of TCR beta chain sequences, a statistical classification framework was built. In a later analysis, V and J genes were assigned by comparing TCR nucleotide sequences against IMGT/GENE-DB human TR gene sequences. A later analysis assigned CDR3 sequences and most-parsimonious VDJ recombination scenarios with the TCRdist pipeline. In a later analysis, each TCR beta chain was defined by its CDR3 amino acid sequence together with its V-gene family, and reads without a unique V-gene family were excluded. In a later analysis, 450 to 600 highly shared, low-generation-probability nucleotide sequences were removed to address suspected cross-contamination and a sequencing artifact. For each public chain, a later analysis derived a clonal expansion index from normalized ranks of inferred template counts within each repertoire. In a later analysis, generation probabilities were computed using a VDJ recombination model fitted to out-of-frame rearrangements, and the results were checked against IGoR. In a later analysis, hypergeometric tests were used to score TCR-TCR, TCR-HLA and TCR-CMV co-occurrence, with a repertoire-size bias correction applied to TCR pairs. A later analysis estimated false discovery rates by permuting HLA or CMV assignments 20 times. A later analysis grouped co-occurring TCRs with DBSCAN, adding TCRdist sequence similarity when clustering within HLA-allele-positive subsets. For co-occurrence clustering, repertoires with fewer than 30,000 or more than 120,000 public chains were excluded, along with several repertoires with anomalous nucleotide sharing. The table was pulled from immuneACCESS by TCRdb, which kept in-frame rearrangements only. Such tables lose some clones; where checked, under half of the loss comes from unresolved V genes, and the rest has no known cause. That table is the source of V, J and clone size, and D and trimming were worked out from the DNA. Counted in this sample were over 100,000 clones; less than 85% of them appeared once. 1.5% to 1.7% of the sample lies in the top ten.

Source material: PBMCs. The sequence was obtained from a man aged 40-49 years in good health and CMV-seronegative. The chain employs TRBV5-6 and TRBJ1-3, and possibly TRBD1, on 6 matching bases. The CDR3 loop reads CASSLEPRGTGNTIYF. The DNA sequence is given as TGTGCCAGCAGCTTGGAACCCAGGGGTACTGGAAACACCATATATTTT.